The clone carrying this T cell receptor beta chain was counted a single time. This entry belongs to a study of blood T cell repertoires in COVID-19. Seattle cases were enrolled at active infection and followed longitudinally. Under the authors' procedure: Nucleated cell number was recorded as an estimate derived from reference gene primer amplification. TCRdb's copy holds only in-frame clones and misses some; the assay was immunoSEQ multiplex PCR. That table is the source of V, J and clone size, and D and trimming were worked out from the DNA. The table has some 250,000 clones, around 81% seen once. Germline trimming cut 5 bases from V and 0 bases from J; bases unmatched to any gene: 3. Germline loops: CDR1 MGHRA, CDR2 YSYEKL. The CDR3 has 15 residues.

The chain employs TRBV4-1 and TRBJ1-4; TRBD1 aligns across 7 bases. The sequence came from a woman of 80 years or more with COVID-19, enrolled during active disease. Input material: peripheral blood. The CDR3 protein is CASSYDRATNEKLFF. The CDR3 DNA is TGCGCCAGCAGCTATGACAGGGCAACTAATGAAAAACTGTTTTTT.